The next 4 T cell receptor beta chains were all read from a single sample in a study of beta chain features in type 1 diabetes. Every isolated RNA sample was fully reverse transcribed, so sequencing captured expressed TCRB transcripts. Sequencing used immunoSEQ multiplex PCR; TCRdb keeps in-frame clones, though not all of them. Here the sample spans about 360,000 clones, around an eighth being singletons. Sequences were obtained from naive CD4+ T cells from blood. All receptors come from a man between 18 and 35 years old in good health.

This chain joins TRBV11-2 and TRBJ2-3, with D possibly matching TRBD2 (6 bases). Trimming left V 5 bases short and J 6 bases short, with 21 bases between. CDR1 and CDR2 from the germline V gene are SGHAT and FQNNGV. The CDR3 totals 16 residues. The CDR3 region has the DNA TGTGCCAGCAGCCTGGAGGAGCGGGCAATCGGTGATACGCAGTATTTT. This encodes CASSLEERAIGDTQYF.

This chain uses TRBV2 with TRBJ2-2; 11 nucleotides line up with TRBD2. CDR1 SNHLY and CDR2 FYNNEI come from the germline V gene. Trimming cost V 8 bases and J 5 bases; bases outside gene matches: 4. This CDR3 is built from 14 residues. CDR3: CASLGLAETGELFF. The CDR3 DNA follows: TGTGCCAGCCTGGGACTAGCGGAGACCGGGGAGCTGTTTTTT.

V gene TRBV6-1 combines with J gene TRBJ2-7; 8 nucleotides match TRBD1. This CDR3 spans 14 amino acids. Per germline, CDR1 MNHNS and CDR2 SASEGT. V dropped 6 bases and J dropped 3; count of bases not matched to a gene: 7. CDR3 coding DNA: TGTGCCAGCAGCCGGACAGGGATTTACTACGAGCAGTACTTC. Translated: CASSRTGIYYEQYF.

This clone turned up a few times. The J gene is TRBJ2-1, the V gene TRBV4-3, with 13 nucleotides matching TRBD2. CDR3 length: 19 residues. The junction had 14 bases not matched to a gene; V was cut back by 2 bases and J by 7 bases. Looked up from germline, CDR1 is LGHNA and CDR2 is YSLEER. The CDR3 sequence: CASSQKDGTSGRAENEQFF. The DNA of the CDR3 is TGCGCCAGCAGCCAAAAGGACGGAACTAGCGGGAGGGCCGAAAATGAGCAGTTCTTC.